Below, one TCR beta chain is given with its context. The target antigen is unknown. The V and J ends lost 1 base and 0 bases respectively, with 6 bases between them. The germline CDR1 and CDR2 sequences are SSHAT and FNYEAQ (reference sequence). The CDR3 extends over 14 amino acids. This specimen belongs to a study of shared clonotypes between healthy human individuals. As for the study in general: Per donor, three plates held CD4 naive cells, three held CD4 memory, two held CD8 naive and one held CD8 memory.

Study findings and constraints: The sampled material consisted only of blood, and tissue repertoires are likely to differ.

This table comes from immunoSEQ multiplex PCR, and its TCRdb copy is limited to in-frame clones, with some not included. The sample lists fewer than 400,000 clones, less than 85% seen once, with approximately 10% in the top ten. The genes are TRBV7-7 and TRBJ2-5; D not resolved. The sample comprised memory CD4+ T cells sorted from blood. Subset reported: CD45RA-negative fraction. This clonotype was obtained from a man aged 25 to 40 in good health. The CDR3 sequence: CASSLGTHQETQYF. The CDR3 DNA reads as TGTGCCAGCAGCTTAGGGACCCACCAAGAGACCCAGTACTTC.